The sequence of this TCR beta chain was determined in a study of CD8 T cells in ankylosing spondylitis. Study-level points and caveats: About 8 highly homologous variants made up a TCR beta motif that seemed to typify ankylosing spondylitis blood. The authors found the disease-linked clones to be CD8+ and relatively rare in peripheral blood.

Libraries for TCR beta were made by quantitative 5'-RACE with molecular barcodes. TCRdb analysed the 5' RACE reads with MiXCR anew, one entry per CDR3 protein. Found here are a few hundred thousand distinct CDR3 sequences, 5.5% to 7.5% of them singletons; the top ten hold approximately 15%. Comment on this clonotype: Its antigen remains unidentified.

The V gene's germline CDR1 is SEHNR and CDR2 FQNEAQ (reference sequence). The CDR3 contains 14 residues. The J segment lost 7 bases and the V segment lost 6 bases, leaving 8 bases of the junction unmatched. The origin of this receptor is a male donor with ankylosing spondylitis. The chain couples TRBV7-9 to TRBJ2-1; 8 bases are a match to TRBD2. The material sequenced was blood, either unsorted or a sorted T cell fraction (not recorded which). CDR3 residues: CASSITIAGNEQFF. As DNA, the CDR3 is TGTGCCAGCAGTATAACAATAGCGGGAAATGAGCAGTTCTTC.